These 20 T cell receptor beta chains were all obtained from the same sample, sequenced in a study of OX40 agonist ivuxolimab in advanced cancers. Measured with immunoSEQ multiplex PCR; TCRdb has only the in-frame clones, and not every one. The table shows 100,000 to 110,000 clones, with approximately 89% occurring only once. Sequenced material: CD4+ or CD8+ T cells sorted from blood, taken in a trial of the OX40 agonist ivuxolimab. The receptors come from an adult with an advanced solid tumor such as melanoma, head and neck, liver or kidney cancer.

The chain uses TRBV19 and TRBJ2-3, with TRBD2 matching over 10 bases. The germline CDR1 and CDR2 sequences are LNHDA and SQIVND (reference sequence). CDR3 length: 17 amino acids. V shed 3 bases and J 2 bases; nucleotides not matched to a gene: 8. The CDR3: CASSMSGRARATDTQYF. CDR3 in DNA: TGTGCCAGTAGTATGAGCGGGAGGGCCAGAGCCACAGATACGCAGTATTTT.

The chain employs TRBV7-9 and TRBJ1-4; TRBD1 might be the D (5 bases). Germline values: CDR1 SEHNR, CDR2 FQNEAQ (reference sequence). The CDR3 extends over 15 amino acids. The V and J ends lost 4 bases and 3 bases respectively, with 12 bases between them. The CDR3 region has the DNA TGTGCCAGCAGCTCAGGGTCTTTGGCTAATGAAAAACTGTTTTTT. This gives the protein CASSSGSLANEKLFF.

V is TRBV6-6 and J is TRBJ1-1; D is uncertain. Germline values: CDR1 MNHNY, CDR2 SVGAGI (reference sequence). The CDR3 sequence is 14 residues long. Trimming took 3 bases from V and 8 from J, leaving 16 bases between them. CDR3 residues: CASSYGPLRVEAFF. In nucleotides, the CDR3 is TGTGCCAGCAGTTATGGGCCCTTGAGGGTAGAAGCTTTCTTT.

The chain uses TRBV19 and TRBJ2-1, with TRBD1 matching over 10 bases. This CDR3 spans 17 amino acids. The J segment lost 5 bases and the V segment lost 6 bases, leaving 13 bases of the junction unmatched. In germline, CDR1 is LNHDA, CDR2 SQIVND (reference sequence). The CDR3 reads CASSTLDRGLANNEQFF. As DNA, the CDR3 is TGTGCCAGTAGCACCCTGGACAGGGGGTTAGCCAACAATGAGCAGTTCTTC.

The chain is built from TRBV19 and TRBJ2-7; TRBD1 might be the D (6 bases). V was cut by 1 base and J by 0 bases, with 10 bases left in between. This CDR3 region has 15 residues. Germline CDR1 and CDR2: LNHDA and SQIVND (reference sequence). CDR3 in DNA: TGTGCCAGTAGTATAGCCGGGACAAACTCCTACGAGCAGTACTTC. Amino acids: CASSIAGTNSYEQYF.

V is TRBV4-3 and J is TRBJ2-1; D not certain. Germline V gene lookup returns CDR1 LGHNA and CDR2 YSLEER. The V end was cut by 0 bases, the J end by 3 bases, with 6 bases between. This CDR3 has 14 residues. The CDR3 loop is CASSQDSFYNEQFF. The CDR3 nucleotides read TGCGCCAGCAGCCAAGATAGTTTCTACAATGAGCAGTTCTTC.

This clone came up once. This sequence joins TRBV7-2 and TRBJ2-5, with D possibly being TRBD1 (6 bases). The CDR3 totals 15 residues. Germline CDR1 is SGHTA and CDR2 is FQGNSA. Trimming removed 5 bases from V and 5 bases from J, with 18 bases in between. The CDR3 DNA reads as TGTGCCAGCAGCCTAATACGGACAGCCCGGGAGACCCAGTACTTC. Translating it yields CASSLIRTARETQYF.

This chain joins TRBV4-2 and TRBJ2-2; no clear D gene. Trimming stripped 0 bases from V and 1 base from J, with 9 bases between. The CDR3 sequence is 16 residues long. Per the germline V gene, CDR1 is LGHNA and CDR2 is YNFKEQ. In DNA, the CDR3 is TGTGCCAGCAGCCAAGACCATTTGGAGAACACCGGGGAGCTGTTTTTT. Its protein product is CASSQDHLENTGELFF.

This sequence joins TRBV5-1 and TRBJ2-1; 10 positions match TRBD1. Germline V gene sequence: CDR1 SGHRS, CDR2 YFSETQ. V was clipped by 3 bases and J by 8 bases; unmatched bases: 8. This CDR3 has 15 residues. CDR3: CASSSGTGAGDEQFF. Here the CDR3 DNA reads TGCGCCAGCAGCTCCGGGACAGGGGCAGGGGATGAGCAGTTCTTC. The variable domain in full, with the rest retrieved from reference TRBV5-1 and TRBJ2-1, is KAGVTQTPRYLIKTRGQQVTLSCSPISGHRSVSWYQQTPGQGLQFLFEYFSETQRNKGNFPGRFSGRQFSNSRSEMNVSTLELGDSALYLCASSSGTGAGDEQFFGPGTRLTVL.

This chain links TRBV29-1 with TRBJ2-1; D may be TRBD2 (5 bases). V was trimmed by 5 bases and J by 3 bases, leaving 29 bases between them. The germline CDR1 and CDR2 sequences are SQVTM and ANQGSEA. This CDR3 spans 19 amino acids. The CDR3 spells CSVTPMTIMRVGSYNEQFF. The CDR3 nucleotides read TGCAGCGTTACCCCTATGACGATTATGAGGGTGGGGAGCTACAATGAGCAGTTCTTC.

Details on this clone: The sample holds other DNA sequences that translate to the same CDR3. This chain uses TRBV7-9 with TRBJ2-2; TRBD2 matches at 11 bases. J was trimmed by 5 bases and V by 5 bases; bases with no gene match: 7. The CDR3 extends over 16 amino acids. CDR1 is SEHNR, CDR2 FQNEAQ, per germline (reference sequence). CDR3 protein: CASSRTSGRGTGELFF. The CDR3 coding sequence is TGTGCCAGCAGCCGTACTAGCGGGAGAGGAACCGGGGAGCTGTTTTTT.

This chain links TRBV6-6 with TRBJ2-2, with TRBD1 identical over 12 bases. Trimming took 6 bases from V and 8 from J; bases not matched to a gene: 10. The germline CDR1 and CDR2 sequences are MNHNY and SVGAGI (reference sequence). The CDR3 is made up of 16 amino acids. Here the CDR3 DNA reads TGTGCCAGCAGAAGGGGGGGACAGGGGGCGCGAGGGGAGCTGTTTTTT. Translated: CASRRGGQGARGELFF.

The gene calls are TRBV28 and TRBJ2-6; weak D call: TRBD1 (6 bases). Per the germline V gene, CDR1 is MDHEN and CDR2 is SYDVKM. The CDR3 extends over 18 amino acids. The V and J ends lost 2 bases and 4 bases respectively, with 18 bases between them. In nucleotides, the CDR3 is TGTGCCAGCAGTTTAATCCAGGGGTTGGCTGGGGGGGCCAACGTCCTGACTTTC. Encoded protein: CASSLIQGLAGGANVLTF.

This chain uses TRBV5-4 with TRBJ2-1; maybe TRBD2 (6 bases). Per the germline V gene, CDR1 is SGHNT and CDR2 is YYREEE (reference sequence). The V gene lost 2 bases and the J gene lost 9 bases, with 9 bases spanning the gap. The CDR3 spans 12 residues. In DNA, the CDR3 is TGTGCCAGCAGCTTTTACGGGGGTGAGCAGTTCTTC. Translated, it gives CASSFYGGEQFF. Filled out from reference TRBV5-4 and TRBJ2-1, the complete variable domain reads ETGVTQSPTHLIKTRGQQVTLRCSSQSGHNTVSWYQQALGQGPQFIFQYYREEENGRGNFPPRFSGLQFPNYSSELNVNALELDDSALYLCASSFYGGEQFFGPGTRLTVL.

The chain employs TRBV5-8 and TRBJ2-4, with a weak D call TRBD1 (6 bases). The CDR3 totals 15 residues. Germline values: CDR1 SGHTS, CDR2 YDEGEE. Trimming cost V 7 bases and J 0 bases, with 14 bases left between them. The CDR3 loop is CASATGALAKNIQYF. In DNA, the CDR3 is TGTGCCAGCGCGACAGGAGCGCTAGCCAAAAACATTCAGTACTTC. Variable domain in full (rest from reference TRBV5-8 and TRBJ2-4): EAGVTQSPTHLIKTRGQQATLRCSPISGHTSVYWYQQALGLGLQFLLWYDEGEERNRGNFPPRFSGRQFPNYSSELNVNALELEDSALYLCASATGALAKNIQYFGAGTRLSVL.

The V and J genes are TRBV2 and TRBJ1-1; perhaps TRBD1 as D (6 bases). V lost 6 bases and J 12 bases, leaving 14 bases between the germline ends. The CDR3 length is 11 residues. Germline loops: CDR1 SNHLY, CDR2 FYNNEI. CDR3 DNA sequence: TGTGCCAGCAGGGAACGGACAGTAACTTTCTTT. Its translation is CASRERTVTFF. Complete variable domain (other parts from reference TRBV2 and TRBJ1-1): EPEVTQTPSHQVTQMGQEVILRCVPISNHLYFYWYRQILGQKVEFLVSFYNNEISEKSEIFDDQFSVERPDGSNFTLKIRSTKLEDSAMYFCASRERTVTFFGQGTRLTVV.

The rearrangement uses TRBV7-9 and TRBJ2-2, with D possibly being TRBD1 (5 bases). Looked up from germline, CDR1 is SEHNR and CDR2 is FQNEAQ (reference sequence). CDR3 size: 14 residues. V lost 8 bases to trimming and J lost 0 bases, with 10 bases between them. The CDR3 sequence: CASGATTNTGELFF. As DNA, the CDR3 is TGTGCCAGCGGGGCGACCACGAACACCGGGGAGCTGTTTTTT.

The chain combines TRBV6-1 with TRBJ2-3; the D gene is possibly TRBD2 (5 bases). Looked up from germline, CDR1 is MNHNS and CDR2 is SASEGT. V was pared by 2 bases and J by 10 bases, with 10 bases between. This CDR3 has 12 residues. The CDR3 region has the DNA TGTGCCAGCAGTGAAACCTGGGGAGCGCAGTATTTT. It encodes CASSETWGAQYF.

J is TRBJ2-1 and V is TRBV4-3; D gene unclear. V lost 1 base to trimming and J lost 9 bases, with 13 bases between them. Germline lookup yields CDR1 LGHNA and CDR2 YSLEER. This CDR3 is built from 14 residues. The CDR3 sequence is CASSQGQVGREQFF. In nucleotides, the CDR3 is TGCGCCAGCAGCCAAGGGCAGGTTGGGCGTGAGCAGTTCTTC.

The chain couples TRBV13 to TRBJ2-1; D possibly corresponds to TRBD2 (6 bases). The CDR3 length is 13 residues. The V end was cut by 5 bases, the J end by 7 bases, with 12 bases between. Germline CDR1 and CDR2: PRHDT and FYEKMQ (reference sequence). The chain's CDR3 is CASSAYSGNEQFF. The CDR3 region has the DNA TGTGCCAGCAGCGCCTATAGCGGAAATGAGCAGTTCTTC.